The clone carrying this T cell receptor (beta chain) occurred a few times. The CDR3 consists of 12 residues. V was pared by 3 bases and J by 1 base, with 6 bases between. Germline-derived CDR1 and CDR2 are DFQATT and SNEGSKA (reference sequence). This entry belongs to a study of blood T cells in healthy people across ages. For the study at large: Per two T cells, about one barcoded beta molecule was captured through template switching.

Caucasian individuals from Russia who were healthy and aged roughly 6 to 95 acted as donors. With a J-beta primer mix and a sample-barcoded 5' primer, a second PCR ran about 7 to 11 cycles. The template-switch adaptor, which had 12 random nucleotides, put a tag on each cDNA molecule. TCRdb passed the 5' RACE reads through MiXCR, listing each CDR3 protein once. The data hold 1.5 million to 2 million distinct CDR3 sequences, with about 28% observed a single time. The TCR was taken from a woman under 40 in good health. The specimen sequenced was blood. The chain couples TRBV20-1 to TRBJ1-1; D not certain. CDR3 nucleotides: TGCAGTGCTAGTGAGCCGAACACTGAAGCTTTCTTT. Its translation: CSASEPNTEAFF.